This paragraph covers one T cell receptor beta chain sequence. Its antigen remains unidentified. The data originate from a study of T cells in localized non-small cell lung cancer. Sequenced by immunoSEQ multiplex PCR; TCRdb stores in-frame clones only, minus some. The repertoire holds around 29,000 clones, 78% seen once, with around 34% in the top ten. Study-wide results and limits: Appearances in adjacent lung were noted for a median about 50 of the top 100 tumor clones. Longer overall survival accompanied higher blood T cell density.

The input for sequencing was peripheral blood, taken before any cancer treatment. This sequence originates from a male donor at least 60 years old with stage II squamous cell lung carcinoma.

This CDR3 reads CASSRQRETEAFF. CDR3 bases: TGTGCCAGCAGCCGTCAGCGGGAGACTGAAGCTTTCTTT. This chain uses TRBV7-3 with TRBJ1-1; no clear D. Germline loops: CDR1 SGHTA, CDR2 FQGTGA. The CDR3 consists of 13 residues. V gave up 5 bases and J gave up 5 bases, with 12 bases separating them.